A selection of T cell receptor beta chains follows, all from one sample in a study of Graves' ophthalmopathy and Graves' hyperthyroidism. TCRdb re-called the multiplex PCR reads with MiXCR, one entry per CDR3 protein. Seen here are hundreds of thousands of distinct CDR3 sequences, approximately 15% observed once, and the top ten hold over 8%. Input material: blood. These receptor sequences come from a woman aged 25 to 39 with Graves' ophthalmopathy. The CDR3 runs from the conserved cysteine through the conserved F or W. The D gene is left open where the match is weak. Some rows have no size entry. The others give once, few or many, or a class for an expanded clone.

TRBV6-1	TRBJ1-6	.	.	TGTGCCAGCCCCGGTCCAGGGACCGATTCACCCCTCCACTTT	CASPGPGTDSPLHF
TRBV6-1	TRBJ2-5	TRBD1	.	TGTGCCAGCAGAAAAGGGGGCGAAGAGACCCAGTACTTC	CASRKGGEETQYF
TRBV7-2	TRBJ1-2	TRBD1	many	TGTGCCAGCAGCTTAGTGGGACAGGGCTATGGCTACACCTTC	CASSLVGQGYGYTF
TRBV11-2	TRBJ2-7	TRBD1	few	TGTGCCAGCAGCAGGGACAGGGAGCGGTCCCACGAGCAGTACTTC	CASSRDRERSHEQYF
TRBV6-4	TRBJ2-1	TRBD2	.	TGTGCCAGCAGGCCACTAGCGGGTGGAGGTGATAAGCAGTTCTTC	CASRPLAGGGDKQFF
TRBV4-1	TRBJ2-7	.	many	TGCGCCAGCAGCCACATAGGTTCTCCCTACGAGCAGTACTTC	CASSHIGSPYEQYF
TRBV12-3/TRBV12-4	TRBJ2-7	.	many	TGTGCCAGCAGTTGGGGTTCGGACGAGCAGTACTTC	CASSWGSDEQYF
TRBV28	TRBJ1-1	.	many	TGTGCCAGCAGTTACTTTGGGCGGGCCGGGGGGACTGAAGCTTTCTTT	CASSYFGRAGGTEAFF
TRBV27	TRBJ2-5	.	few	TGTGCCAGCAGCCCCCCCGGCAGCGGCCGATACCAAGAGACCCAGTACTTC	CASSPPGSGRYQETQYF
TRBV6-5	TRBJ2-5	.	few	TGTGCCAGCAGTTACCGCCAGGGGGGGGTAAGGGAGACCCAGTACTTC	CASSYRQGGVRETQYF
TRBV7-3	TRBJ2-7	TRBD1	many	TGTGCCAGCAGCCCCACCGGGACAGGGCACTCCTACGAGCAGTACTTC	CASSPTGTGHSYEQYF
TRBV7-3	TRBJ1-6	TRBD1	many	TGTGCCAGCAGCTGGTGCAGGGGGCGCCCCGCCGGGTCCTATAATTCACCCCTCCACTTT	CASSWCRGRPAGSYNSPLHF
TRBV6-1	TRBJ2-5	TRBD2	many	TGTGCCAGCGGAAGAATAGCGGGGGACCAAGAGACCCAGTACTTC	CASGRIAGDQETQYF
TRBV12-5	TRBJ1-1	.	many	TGTGCTAGTGTGATAGGGAACACTGAAGCTTTCTTT	CASVIGNTEAFF
TRBV5-1	TRBJ1-5	.	many	TGCGCCAGCAGCTTGGCAGTAAATCAGCCCCAGCATTTT	CASSLAVNQPQHF
TRBV30	TRBJ2-5	.	.	TGTGCCTGGAGTGTAGGAGCGGTGACCTTAGAGACCCAGTACTTC	CAWSVGAVTLETQYF
TRBV12-3/TRBV12-4	TRBJ2-7	TRBD2	many	TGTGCCAGCAGTTCGCGCCGACTAGCGGGGGGGGGTGAGCAGTACTTC	CASSSRRLAGGGEQYF
TRBV11-2	TRBJ1-1	.	.	TGTGCCAGCAGCTTAGGACGAGGGGAGGCTATGAACACTGAAGCTTTCTTT	CASSLGRGEAMNTEAFF
TRBV30	TRBJ1-6	.	many	TGTGCCTGGAGTGTACGGGCTGGCGTACGCGGGGGGAGTAATTCACCCCTCCACTTT	CAWSVRAGVRGGSNSPLHF
TRBV5-1	TRBJ1-3	.	many	TGCGCCAGCAGCCCAAGCCGCGGGGTCCTCTCTGGAAACACCATATATTTT	CASSPSRGVLSGNTIYF
TRBV6-1	TRBJ2-7	TRBD1	few	TGTGCCAGCAGACACGACAGGGGAAGCTACGAGCAGTACTTC	CASRHDRGSYEQYF
TRBV7-2	TRBJ1-6	.	many	TGTGCCAGCAGCCCTAGCCTTCCCATTGGGTCACCCCTCCACTTT	CASSPSLPIGSPLHF
TRBV27	TRBJ1-6	.	few	TGTGCCTCAGGCCCCGGACCGGATTCACCCCTCCACTTT	CASGPGPDSPLHF
TRBV11-2	TRBJ2-7	.	many	TGTGCCAGCAGCATCGGAGGGAGCTCCTACGAGCAGTACTTC	CASSIGGSSYEQYF
TRBV10-3	TRBJ1-1	.	many	TGTGCCATCAGTGCTAGGGGCTCCACTGAAGCTTTCTTT	CAISARGSTEAFF
TRBV6-1	TRBJ2-5	.	few	TGTGCCAGCAGTCAGGGGTTGGGGGCCGGAGAGACCCAGTACTTC	CASSQGLGAGETQYF
TRBV27	TRBJ2-1	TRBD2	.	TGTGCCAGCACACTCAGCGGGGGGGCTGGAGGTGAGCAGTTCTTC	CASTLSGGAGGEQFF
TRBV27	TRBJ1-1	.	many	TGTGCCAGCAGTTTATCGGGGGTAGGCACTGAAGCTTTCTTT	CASSLSGVGTEAFF
TRBV24-1	TRBJ1-5	.	many	TGTGCCACCAGTGACCCAGCTACGGGCAATCAGCCCCAGCATTTT	CATSDPATGNQPQHF
TRBV10-3	TRBJ2-2	TRBD2	many	TGTGCCGCCCAAGGGGCTAGCGGGAGGGCCGGGGAGCTGTTTTTT	CAAQGASGRAGELFF
TRBV20-1	TRBJ2-5	TRBD2	many	TGCAGTGCTAGAGTAACACCGGGACTAGCGGGAGGAGCCCAAGAGACCCAGTACTTC	CSARVTPGLAGGAQETQYF
TRBV5-1	TRBJ1-5	.	many	TGCGCCAGCAGCCCCCAGGGAGCGAGTCAGCCCCAGCATTTT	CASSPQGASQPQHF
TRBV6-1	TRBJ2-7	.	many	TGTGCCAGCAAAGCCTTCTACGAGCAGTACTTC	CASKAFYEQYF
TRBV19	TRBJ1-2	.	many	TGTGCCAGTAGTATATCAGGGAGGAGAGGCTACACCTTC	CASSISGRRGYTF
TRBV4-2	TRBJ2-5	.	few	TGTGCCAGCAGCCAAGTTGGCGGGGTAGGGACCCAGTACTTC	CASSQVGGVGTQYF
TRBV12-5	TRBJ2-2	.	many	TGTGCTAGTGGCTCCAAGGGGTCGGACACCGGGGAGCTGTTTTTT	CASGSKGSDTGELFF
TRBV12-3/TRBV12-4	TRBJ1-2	.	many	TGTGCCAGCAGTTTAATGGGAGGCTACACCTTC	CASSLMGGYTF
TRBV3-1	TRBJ2-7	.	many	TGTGCCAGCAGCCAAACGATCTACGAGCAGTACTTC	CASSQTIYEQYF
TRBV4-2	TRBJ1-2	.	many	TGTGCCAGCAGCCCAAGTAGAACAGAAAGAGACTATGGCTACACCTTC	CASSPSRTERDYGYTF
TRBV14	TRBJ2-5	.	few	TGTGCCAGCAGCAGGACGTCGAGACAAGAGACCCAGTACTTC	CASSRTSRQETQYF
TRBV6-2/TRBV6-3	TRBJ1-1	TRBD1	.	TGTGCCAGCAGTTACACTCCCGGGACAGCCACTATGAACACTGATGCTTTCTTT	CASSYTPGTATMNTDAFF
TRBV20-1	TRBJ1-5	.	many	TGCAGTGCTCAATCCTATTATGTCTCTGGTCAGCCCCAGCATTTT	CSAQSYYVSGQPQHF
TRBV28	TRBJ2-2	.	many	TGTGCCAGCAGTTCCTCTGGCACCGGGGAGCTGTTTTTT	CASSSSGTGELFF
TRBV5-1	TRBJ1-1	.	many	TGCGCCAGCAGCTTGTTGTGGCAGAACACTGAAGCTTTCTTT	CASSLLWQNTEAFF
TRBV18	TRBJ1-6	.	many	TGTGCCAGCTCACCGACACTTGATTCACCCCTCCACTTT	CASSPTLDSPLHF
TRBV29-1	TRBJ2-7	.	many	TGCAGCGTTCTTATGTCCCGGGCCTACGAGCAGTACTTC	CSVLMSRAYEQYF